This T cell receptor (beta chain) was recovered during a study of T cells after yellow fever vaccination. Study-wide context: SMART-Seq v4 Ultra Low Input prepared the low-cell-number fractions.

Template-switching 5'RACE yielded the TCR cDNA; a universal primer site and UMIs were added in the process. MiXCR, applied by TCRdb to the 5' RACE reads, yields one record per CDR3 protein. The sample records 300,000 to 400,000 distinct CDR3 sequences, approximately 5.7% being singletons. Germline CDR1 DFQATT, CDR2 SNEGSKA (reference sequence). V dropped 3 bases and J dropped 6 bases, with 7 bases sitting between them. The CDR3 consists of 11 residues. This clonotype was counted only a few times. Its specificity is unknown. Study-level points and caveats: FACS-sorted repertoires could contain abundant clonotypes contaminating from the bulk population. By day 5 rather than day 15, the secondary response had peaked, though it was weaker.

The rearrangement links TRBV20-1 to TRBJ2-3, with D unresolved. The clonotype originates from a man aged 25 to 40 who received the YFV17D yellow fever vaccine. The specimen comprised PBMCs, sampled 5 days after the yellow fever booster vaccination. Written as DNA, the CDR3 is TGCAGTGCTAGTCCAGCTGATACGCAGTATTTT. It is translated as CSASPADTQYF.